Sequencing of this T cell receptor (beta chain) was carried out in a study of neurological immune-mediated disorders. This clonotype was seen repeatedly, ten times or more. The antigen remains undetermined. The CDR3 runs to 15 residues. Germline lookup yields CDR1 SGHTA and CDR2 FQGNSA. The V end was cut by 4 bases, the J end by 6 bases, with 18 bases between. Overall study findings and caveats: The highest TCR clonal expansion occurred in HTLV-1-associated myelopathy; multiple sclerosis fell below healthy controls.

The time point is: longitudinal time-point 3. Synthesis of cDNA was accomplished via 5'RACE employing 10-nucleotide random UMIs. The yield of each sequencing run was over 180 million TCR-beta sequences from 15-18 subjects. One entry per CDR3 protein results from TCRdb running MiXCR on the 5' RACE reads. The sample carries roughly 100,000 distinct CDR3 sequences, more than 10% recorded once. Specimen: PBMCs. The TCR comes from a female donor with HTLV-1-associated myelopathy (HAM/TSP). The rearrangement links TRBV7-2 to TRBJ1-2, with D maybe TRBD1 (5 bases). The CDR3 coding sequence is TGTGCCAGCAGCTCGCAGTCAGGGATTGCGGATGGCTACACCTTC. Translated, it gives CASSSQSGIADGYTF.